Following are 29 T cell receptor beta chains from one sample sequenced in a study of tumor and adjacent non-tumor tissue in lung cancer. A modified ARM-PCR protocol with three rounds of nested PCR amplified TCRbeta. From the multiplex PCR reads, TCRdb called clonotypes with MiXCR, one entry per CDR3 protein. The repertoire consists of about 140,000 distinct CDR3 sequences, with 60% to 70% occurring once and the leading ten covering around a sixth. This sample's RNA came from whole unsorted tissue. The sequencing sample was made of lung tumor tissue. Source of these receptors: a man between 60 and 75 years old with small cell lung cancer.

This rearrangement joins TRBV20-1 to TRBJ2-5; TRBD2 is a possible D gene (6 bases). Germline CDR1 is DFQATT and CDR2 is SNEGSKA (reference sequence). Trimming took 2 bases from V and 5 from J, leaving 18 bases between them. The CDR3 has 15 residues. The DNA for the CDR3 is TGCAGTGCTAGAATAGCCTGGGACTTTGGGGAGACCCAGTACTTC. It translates to CSARIAWDFGETQYF.

Details on this clonotype: This likely comes from a read error, as the CDR3 has no conserved phenylalanine or tryptophan at its end. The rearrangement uses TRBV6-1 and TRBJ1-1; D gene uncertain. Germline assignment: CDR1 MNHNS and CDR2 SASEGT. This CDR3 spans 13 amino acids. CDR3 sequence (DNA): TGTGCCAGTAGTGGACTGATGAACACTAAAGCTTTCTCT. This encodes CASSGLMNTKAFS.

This clonotype has just one count. The DNA of the CDR3 is TGTGCTTTTGAGGGGGACAACCACGAAGCTTTCTTT. Encoded protein: CAFEGDNHEAFF. This chain uses TRBV6-1 with TRBJ1-1; tentatively, D is TRBD1 (6 bases). Germline V gives CDR1 MNHNS, CDR2 SASEGT. The CDR3 loop spans 12 amino acids.

The chain is built from TRBV5-5 and TRBJ2-3, with TRBD2 matching 7 bases. The CDR3 contains 13 residues. The V and J ends lost 6 bases and 6 bases, in that order; junction bases with no gene match: 7. Germline-derived CDR1 and CDR2 are SGHKS and YYEKEE (reference sequence). CDR3 DNA: TGTGCCAGCAACCTGACTAGCTGGGATACGCAGTATTTT. Translation: CASNLTSWDTQYF.

Of note for this clonotype: An end of the junction does not agree with germline; a read error may underlie this. The chain uses TRBV5-6 and TRBJ1-5; 9 bases align to TRBD1. The CDR3 is 15 amino acids. Germline V CDR1 and CDR2: SGHDT, YYEEEE. The DNA of the CDR3 is TGTGTCAGCAGCTCCACAGGGGGCTGTCATCAGCCCCAGCATTTT. Protein product: CVSSSTGGCHQPQHF.

With regard to this clonotype: This may be a read error: a much more frequent sequence differs by one nucleotide. The CDR3 DNA sequence: TGTGCCAGCAGTTACTTAGGGGGGACCACCGGGGAGCTGTTTTTT. This translates into CASSYLGGTTGELFF. The chain joins TRBV6-5 to TRBJ2-2; D possibly uses TRBD1 or TRBD2 (6 bases each). This CDR3 region has 15 residues. Germline assignment: CDR1 MNHEY and CDR2 SVGAGI. V lost 1 base and J 4 bases, leaving 10 bases between the germline ends.

In the case of this clonotype: Its ends do not fully match the called genes, so a read error is possible. The chain couples TRBV4-1 to TRBJ2-1, with TRBD2 matching 7 bases. Per the germline V gene, CDR1 is MGHRA and CDR2 is YSYEKL. The CDR3 spans 14 residues. The CDR3 reads CVSSLSATSNEQFF. The CDR3 DNA sequence: TGCGTCAGCAGCCTTTCAGCGACTAGCAATGAGCAGTTTTTC.

This chain links TRBV14 with TRBJ2-1; the match to TRBD2 covers 8 bases. Germline trimming cut 4 bases from V and 14 bases from J; bases unmatched to any gene: 16. The CDR3 sequence is 15 residues long. The germline V gene encodes CDR1 SGHDN and CDR2 FVKESK. The CDR3 DNA sequence: TGTGCCAGCAGCCCAGTTCCGGGAGGGCGAGATGATAAGTTCTTC. It translates to CASSPVPGGRDDKFF.

This clonotype has a single count. Mismatch with germline at one junction end may stem from a read error. V and J are TRBV6-2 or TRBV6-3 and TRBJ2-1; no clear D. The germline V gene has CDR1 MNHEY and CDR2 SVGEGT. CDR3 length: 17 residues. The CDR3 loop reads CTSSYSIVGLTYNEQFF. CDR3 DNA sequence: TGTACCAGCAGTTACTCGATTGTCGGGTTGACCTACAATGAGCAGTTCTTC.

The rearrangement links TRBV20-1 to TRBJ1-2; tentative D call: TRBD1 (5 bases). V was cut by 1 base and J by 3 bases, with 18 bases left in between. CDR1 and CDR2 from the germline V gene are DFQATT and SNEGSKA (reference sequence). This CDR3 spans 16 amino acids. CDR3 region: CSARAISGNSYYGYTF. In nucleotides, the CDR3 is TGCAGTGCTAGAGCCATTTCAGGGAATAGTTACTATGGCTACACCTTC.

Of note for this clonotype: A read error may explain this, as a much larger clone is one base away. This sequence joins TRBV20-1 and TRBJ2-3, with 7 positions matching TRBD2. Germline V gene data show CDR1 as DFQATT and CDR2 as SNEGSKA (reference sequence). The CDR3 spans 13 residues. CDR3: CNANPGGPDTQYF. For the CDR3, the DNA is TGCAATGCTAACCCGGGAGGCCCAGATACGCAGTATTTT.

Concerning this clonotype: This may come from a read error, since a much larger clone is one base off. The chain is built from TRBV29-1 and TRBJ2-5; the D gene is possibly TRBD2 (6 bases). Per the germline V gene, CDR1 is SQVTM and CDR2 is ANQGSEA. Trimming left V 0 bases short and J 6 bases short, with 8 bases between. The CDR3 spans 12 residues. In nucleotides, the CDR3 is TGCAGCGTTGAAGAGGGGGGAAAGACCCAGTACTTC. This translates into CSVEEGGKTQYF. The whole variable domain, filled in from reference TRBV29-1 and TRBJ2-5, reads SAVISQKPSRDICQRGTSLTIQCQVDSQVTMMFWYRQQPGQSLTLIATANQGSEATYESGFVIDKFPISRPNLTFSTLTVSNMSPEDSSIYLCSVEEGGKTQYFGPGTRLLVL.

Only a few counts were recorded for this clonotype. This chain joins TRBV20-1 and TRBJ2-1; TRBD2 matches 9 bases. CDR3 length: 13 amino acids. V was clipped by 4 bases and J by 4 bases; unmatched bases: 2. Germline CDR1 is DFQATT and CDR2 is SNEGSKA (reference sequence). The CDR3 nucleotides are TGCAGTGCTATTGCGGGAGGGTACAATGAGCAGTTCTTC. Translating gives CSAIAGGYNEQFF.

Comments on this clonotype: The junction differs from germline at one of its ends, possibly a read error. The gene calls are TRBV5-1 and TRBJ1-2; D remains unclear. CDR1 SGHRS and CDR2 YFSETQ come from the germline V gene. This CDR3 is built from 12 residues. For the CDR3, the DNA is TGCGCCAACAGCATTGGGCCCTTTGGCTACACCTTC. Translated, it gives CANSIGPFGYTF.

This clonotype was seen once. V and J are TRBV7-3 and TRBJ1-1; D unclear. From germline, CDR1 is SGHTA and CDR2 FQGTGA. The germline V and J ends were trimmed by 6 bases and 9 bases, with 17 bases remaining between them. The CDR3 contains 13 residues. CDR3 coding DNA: TGTGCCAGCAGACTAAGCTCGGATGCTCAAGCTTTCTTT. Its protein is CASRLSSDAQAFF.

This clonotype was seen a handful of times. V usage is TRBV5-6 and J usage is TRBJ1-1; TRBD1 aligns across 9 bases. The CDR3 is 15 residues long. V trimming: 0 bases; J trimming: 3 bases; junction bases outside the gene matches: 3. From germline, CDR1 is SGHDT and CDR2 YYEEEE. The chain's CDR3 is CASSLGTGVDTEAFF. CDR3 sequence (DNA): TGTGCCAGCAGCTTGGGGACAGGGGTGGACACTGAAGCTTTCTTT.

In this sample, this clonotype turned up a few times. The chain is built from TRBV20-1 and TRBJ1-2; the D is unclear. The CDR3 spans 11 residues. V was cut by 4 bases and J by 1 base, with 4 bases left in between. Germline V lookup: CDR1 DFQATT, CDR2 SNEGSKA (reference sequence). This chain's CDR3 is CSATSNYGYTF. In DNA, the CDR3 is TGCAGTGCTACTAGTAACTATGGCTACACCTTC.

On this clonotype itself: This is likely a read error, given that the CDR3 carries no conserved phenylalanine or tryptophan at its end. The CDR3, as DNA: TGTGCCAGCAGCTTAGATCAGACAGACACGCAGTATTAT. Residues: CASSLDQTDTQYY. The chain combines TRBV11-3 with TRBJ2-3; D is possibly TRBD1 (5 bases). The germline V gene has CDR1 SGHNT and CDR2 YENEEA. The CDR3 sequence is 13 residues long.

Comment on this clonotype: A much more abundant neighbour one base away suggests this may be a read error. V gene TRBV6-5 combines with J gene TRBJ2-7; TRBD2 is a possible D gene (6 bases). There are 16 residues in the CDR3. Per germline, CDR1 MNHEY and CDR2 SVGAGI. CDR3: CASSYSEGAGSYEHYF. In DNA form, the CDR3 reads TGTGCCAGCAGTTACTCGGAGGGCGCAGGTTCCTACGAGCACTACTTC.

About this clonotype itself: The conserved phenylalanine or tryptophan is not found at the CDR3 terminus, so this likely reflects a read error. CDR3: CASKEGGTKGTDTQYL. CDR3 nucleotides: TGTGCCAGCAAGGAAGGCGGCACCAAGGGCACAGATACGCAGTATTTA. The chain carries TRBV5-4 and TRBJ2-3; D is unresolved. Trimming removed 6 bases from V and 1 base from J, with 18 bases in between. The CDR3 covers 16 residues. Germline V lookup: CDR1 SGHNT, CDR2 YYREEE (reference sequence).

A note on this clonotype: This may arise from a read error, as a much more abundant clone is one base away. The chain links TRBV29-1 to TRBJ2-2; TRBD1 is a possible D gene (5 bases). The CDR3 is made up of 14 amino acids. CDR1 and CDR2 (germline): SQVTM, ANQGSEA. V was trimmed by 1 base and J by 6 bases, leaving 12 bases between them. CDR3 residues: CSVEGGGLPGELFF. CDR3 nucleotide sequence: TGCAGCGTTGAAGGGGGCGGATTACCCGGGGAGCTGTTTTTT.

The chain recombines TRBV20-1 with TRBJ1-2; D might be TRBD1 (5 bases). Trimming took off 5 bases at V and 7 bases at J, with 14 bases between the two ends. Germline assignment: CDR1 DFQATT and CDR2 SNEGSKA (reference sequence). CDR3 length: 12 residues. The CDR3: CSAAQGEFGYTF. The CDR3, as DNA: TGCAGTGCTGCGCAGGGCGAATTTGGCTACACCTTC.

As for this clonotype: Germline and junction disagree at one end, which may indicate a read error. The chain uses TRBV6-1 and TRBJ2-5; 8 bases match TRBD1. The germline CDR1 and CDR2 sequences are MNHNS and SASEGT. The CDR3 loop spans 13 amino acids. The CDR3 DNA follows: TGTTCCAGCAGAGGACAGGGCCAAGAGACCCAGTACTTC. This encodes CSSRGQGQETQYF.

Points on this clonotype: At one end, the junction sequence differs from germline, possibly due to a read error. The chain couples TRBV20-1 to TRBJ2-4, with 9 bases identical to TRBD2. Per germline, CDR1 DFQATT and CDR2 SNEGSKA (reference sequence). The CDR3 length is 12 residues. CDR3 DNA: TGCAGTGCTCGGCTAGCGGGAAGCACTCAGTATTTC. Its translation is CSARLAGSTQYF.

This clonotype was picked up a small number of times. The V and J genes are TRBV28 and TRBJ2-1, with no clear D. This CDR3 contains 12 residues. Trimming shortened V by 2 bases and J by 6 bases, and 5 bases separated the two germline ends. CDR1 MDHEN and CDR2 SYDVKM come from the germline V gene. The CDR3 DNA follows: TGTGCCAGCAGTTTAGCGGTCAATGAGCAGTTCTTC. It specifies CASSLAVNEQFF.

J is TRBJ1-1 and V is TRBV20-1; 7 bases line up with TRBD1. The germline V gene has CDR1 DFQATT and CDR2 SNEGSKA (reference sequence). CDR3 length equals 14 residues. The V gene end was trimmed by 0 bases and the J gene end by 7 bases; junction bases not matched to a gene: 8. The CDR3 reads CSARDRRGRNEAFF. For the CDR3, the DNA is TGCAGTGCTAGAGATCGGAGGGGGCGGAATGAAGCTTTCTTT.

This clonotype appeared a few times. A much larger clonotype is one base distant, so this may be a read error. The rearrangement links TRBV20-1 to TRBJ2-1, with 10 bases lining up with TRBD2. The CDR3 has 15 amino acids. CDR1 is DFQATT, CDR2 SNEGSKA, per germline (reference sequence). The CDR3 coding sequence is TGCAGTGCTAGAGGACTAGCGGGCTCCTACAATGATCAGTTCTTC. Translated, it gives CSARGLAGSYNDQFF.

This clonotype appeared once. At one end the junction does not follow the germline gene, possibly because of a read error. The chain joins TRBV6-1 to TRBJ2-3, with a weak D call TRBD1 (6 bases). The V gene's germline CDR1 is MNHNS and CDR2 SASEGT. The CDR3 extends over 16 amino acids. The CDR3 protein is CDSSRGQSTSTDTQYF. The CDR3 DNA reads as TGTGACAGCAGTCGTGGACAGTCTACTAGCACAGATACGCAGTATTTT.

To note about this clonotype: This may be a read error, as it is one base from a much larger clone. J is TRBJ2-3 and V is TRBV25-1; perhaps TRBD1 as D (5 bases). Germline V gene data show CDR1 as MGHDK and CDR2 as SYGVNS. The CDR3 runs 11 residues. Trimming left V 9 bases short and J 6 bases short, with 10 bases between. CDR3 sequence reads: CARSQGDTQYF. CDR3 coding DNA: TGTGCCAGGAGTCAGGGCGATACGCAGTATTTT.